Listed here are 15 T cell receptor beta chains from one sample, sequenced in a study of blood T cell repertoires in COVID-19. Assay used: immunoSEQ multiplex PCR; TCRdb lists only in-frame clones, some missing. The data contain around 200,000 clones, roughly 86% of them seen just once; the ten biggest clones take up 5.6%. The material sequenced was PBMCs or T cells enriched from blood (not recorded which). All receptors derive from a man aged 40-50 years with acute COVID-19.

The V call is TRBV28, the J call TRBJ2-7; 7 bases map to TRBD1. The germline V gene encodes CDR1 MDHEN and CDR2 SYDVKM. The CDR3 spans 14 residues. With 8 bases clipped from V and 2 bases from J, the junction kept 9 bases outside the gene matches. CDR3 nucleotides: TGTGCCAGCTCTATACGACAGGGAACCTACGAGCAGTACTTC. This sequence encodes CASSIRQGTYEQYF.

This chain joins TRBV27 and TRBJ2-1; 10 nucleotides agree with TRBD2. The length of the CDR3 is 16 residues. J gave up 0 bases and V 6 bases, and 5 bases lay outside the gene matches. CDR1 MNHEY and CDR2 SMNVEV come from the germline V gene (reference sequence). The CDR3 DNA sequence: TGTGCCAGCAGAGTCTCTAGCGGGAGCTCCTACAATGAGCAGTTCTTC. It specifies CASRVSSGSSYNEQFF.

The rearrangement joins TRBV28 to TRBJ1-2, with 8 bases matching TRBD1. Unmatched junction bases numbered 7, after V lost 6 bases and J lost 7 bases. Per the germline V gene, CDR1 is MDHEN and CDR2 is SYDVKM. The CDR3 runs to 13 residues. The CDR3 loop is CASRSQGATGYTF. As DNA, the CDR3 is TGTGCCAGCAGGTCCCAGGGGGCTACTGGCTACACCTTC.

This clone was recorded only once. The chain joins TRBV7-9 to TRBJ1-4, with D perhaps TRBD1 (5 bases). Germline values: CDR1 SEHNR, CDR2 FQNEAQ (reference sequence). V lost 2 bases and J 4 bases, leaving 11 bases between the germline ends. This CDR3 has 15 residues. In nucleotides, the CDR3 is TGTGCCAGCAGCTTATATCAGGGAGGTAATGAAAAACTGTTTTTT. It specifies CASSLYQGGNEKLFF.

The table lists this clone with a count of one. This rearrangement joins TRBV28 to TRBJ1-1; no definite D call. The CDR3 is made up of 13 amino acids. Germline V gives CDR1 MDHEN, CDR2 SYDVKM. V was clipped by 9 bases and J by 8 bases, with 19 bases between them. CDR3 DNA sequence: TGTGCCAGTCAGACACCCGCGGCGGGGGAAGCTTTCTTT. It translates to CASQTPAAGEAFF.

The chain employs TRBV7-2 and TRBJ1-6, with a weak D call TRBD1 (5 bases). V was cut by 3 bases and J by 10 bases, with 16 bases left in between. Germline-derived CDR1 and CDR2 are SGHTA and FQGNSA. The CDR3 length is 15 residues. The CDR3 nucleotides are TGTGCCAGCAGCTTGCAGGAACAGGTTCGGTCACCCCTCCACTTT. Its protein product is CASSLQEQVRSPLHF.

The V call is TRBV7-2, the J call TRBJ2-7; D uncertain. CDR3 length: 14 amino acids. The V gene's germline CDR1 is SGHTA and CDR2 FQGNSA. Between the trimmed V and J ends, which lost 1 base and 4 bases, there was a span of 11 bases. CDR3 nucleotides: TGTGCCAGCAGCTTAGGTCAGGTTTCGTACGAGCAGTACTTC. It codes for CASSLGQVSYEQYF.

The chain links TRBV6-5 to TRBJ1-5; D ambiguous. Germline CDR1 MNHEY, CDR2 SVGAGI. V lost 4 bases to trimming and J lost 2 bases, with 15 bases between them. This CDR3 contains 16 residues. The CDR3 sequence is CASSSSRGSGNQPQHF. The CDR3 region has the DNA TGTGCCAGCAGTTCTAGTCGGGGAAGTGGCAATCAGCCCCAGCATTTT.

The CDR3: CATSRGSSGSETQYF. CDR3 bases: TGTGCCACCAGTCGGGGTAGCTCTGGGTCGGAGACCCAGTACTTC. This chain joins TRBV24-1 and TRBJ2-5; the D gene is possibly TRBD2 (5 bases). The CDR3 runs to 15 residues. The germline gives CDR1 KGHDR, CDR2 SFDVKD. The V end lost 6 bases, the J end lost 5 bases, and 18 bases lay between the germline ends.

The chain joins TRBV3-1 (or the pseudogene TRBV3-2) to TRBJ2-7; 9 bases map to TRBD1. The CDR3 loop spans 14 amino acids. Losses at the gene ends were 3 bases for V and 5 bases for J; bases not matched to a gene: 5. Germline CDR1 reads LGHDT; CDR2 reads YNNKEL (reference sequence). CDR3 residues: CASSQDRGSDEQYF. CDR3 nucleotides: TGTGCCAGCAGCCAGGACAGGGGTTCGGACGAGCAGTACTTC.

The rearrangement uses TRBV2 and TRBJ2-7; 10 bases are a match to TRBD1. CDR3 size: 14 residues. The ends lost 6 bases at V and 3 bases at J; junction bases unmatched: 5. Germline CDR1 SNHLY, CDR2 FYNNEI. The CDR3 loop is CASRTGTGDYEQYF. The CDR3 DNA is TGTGCCAGCAGAACCGGGACAGGGGACTACGAGCAGTACTTC.

The V call is TRBV18, the J call TRBJ2-2; 7 nucleotides agree with TRBD1. Germline assignment: CDR1 KGHSH and CDR2 LQKENI. The CDR3 covers 15 residues. J lost 7 bases, V lost 3 bases, and 8 bases had no gene match. The CDR3 DNA reads TGTGCCAGCTCACCGTTGACAGGGTCGAACGGGGAGCTGTTTTTT. Encoded protein: CASSPLTGSNGELFF. Based on the CDR3 plus reference TRBV18 and TRBJ2-2, the full variable domain is NAGVMQNPRHLVRRRGQEARLRCSPMKGHSHVYWYRQLPEEGLKFMVYLQKENIIDESGMPKERFSAEFPKEGPSILRIQQVVRGDSAAYFCASSPLTGSNGELFFGEGSRLTVL.

CDR3 DNA sequence: TGTGCCAGCAGCCTTCTCCAAGCCGGGACTAGCGGGAGTAGCGATCTCCATGAGCAGTTCTTC. It is translated as CASSLLQAGTSGSSDLHEQFF. The chain joins TRBV7-6 to TRBJ2-1; 14 positions match TRBD2. The trim removed 5 bases at V and 8 bases at J, leaving 23 bases unmatched. There are 21 residues in the CDR3. The V gene's germline CDR1 is SGHVS and CDR2 FNYEAQ.

The gene calls are TRBV6-5 and TRBJ2-1; 7 bases line up with TRBD2. Per the germline V gene, CDR1 is MNHEY and CDR2 is SVGAGI. This CDR3 has 14 amino acids. V lost 2 bases, J lost 7 bases, and 5 bases stayed unmatched. The CDR3 region is CASSYTAGVNEQFF. The CDR3 DNA follows: TGTGCCAGCAGTTACACCGCGGGAGTGAATGAGCAGTTCTTC.

The genes are TRBV30 and TRBJ2-5; 8 bases are shared with TRBD2. This CDR3 is 13 amino acids long. V trimming: 5 bases; J trimming: 4 bases; junction bases outside the gene matches: 6. Germline values: CDR1 GTSNPN, CDR2 SVGIG (reference sequence). The CDR3 nucleotides are TGTGCCTGGCAGGGGACTAGTTTAGAGACCCAGTACTTC. Protein sequence: CAWQGTSLETQYF. The variable domain in full, with the rest retrieved from reference TRBV30 and TRBJ2-5, is SQTIHQWPATLVQPVGSPLSLECTVEGTSNPNLYWYRQAAGRGLQLLFYSVGIGQISSEVPQNLSASRPQDRQFILSSKKLLLSDSGFYLCAWQGTSLETQYFGPGTRLLVL.